This T cell receptor beta chain was documented in a study of Tregs in tolerant kidney transplant recipients. Notes on the study in general: Activated donor B cell expansion appeared to reveal the most relevant donor-specific TCRbeta repertoire. Donor-specific Treg expansion exceeded global Treg expansion in tolerant patients, suggesting antigen drive.

Sequencing used immunoSEQ multiplex PCR; TCRdb keeps in-frame clones, though not all of them. The repertoire includes tens of thousands of clones, over 70% of them detected once, and 25% sits in the top ten. Related graft donors supplied nonmyeloablative bone marrow transplants, and mixed chimerism was transient. A remark on this clone: Antigen unknown.

The V gene's germline CDR1 is MNHNS and CDR2 SASEGT. The CDR3 is 13 residues long. Between the trimmed V and J ends, which lost 5 bases and 2 bases, there was a span of 10 bases. The sample was CD8+ T cells from blood (PBMCs), taken 6 months after the transplant. The clonotype originates from a human patient who received a combined kidney and bone marrow transplant. Some T cells could come from the graft donor. This chain links TRBV6-1 with TRBJ2-7, with D hard to call. The CDR3 loop is CASSSGLTYEQYF. The DNA for the CDR3 is TGTGCCAGCAGTTCAGGTTTAACCTACGAGCAGTACTTC.